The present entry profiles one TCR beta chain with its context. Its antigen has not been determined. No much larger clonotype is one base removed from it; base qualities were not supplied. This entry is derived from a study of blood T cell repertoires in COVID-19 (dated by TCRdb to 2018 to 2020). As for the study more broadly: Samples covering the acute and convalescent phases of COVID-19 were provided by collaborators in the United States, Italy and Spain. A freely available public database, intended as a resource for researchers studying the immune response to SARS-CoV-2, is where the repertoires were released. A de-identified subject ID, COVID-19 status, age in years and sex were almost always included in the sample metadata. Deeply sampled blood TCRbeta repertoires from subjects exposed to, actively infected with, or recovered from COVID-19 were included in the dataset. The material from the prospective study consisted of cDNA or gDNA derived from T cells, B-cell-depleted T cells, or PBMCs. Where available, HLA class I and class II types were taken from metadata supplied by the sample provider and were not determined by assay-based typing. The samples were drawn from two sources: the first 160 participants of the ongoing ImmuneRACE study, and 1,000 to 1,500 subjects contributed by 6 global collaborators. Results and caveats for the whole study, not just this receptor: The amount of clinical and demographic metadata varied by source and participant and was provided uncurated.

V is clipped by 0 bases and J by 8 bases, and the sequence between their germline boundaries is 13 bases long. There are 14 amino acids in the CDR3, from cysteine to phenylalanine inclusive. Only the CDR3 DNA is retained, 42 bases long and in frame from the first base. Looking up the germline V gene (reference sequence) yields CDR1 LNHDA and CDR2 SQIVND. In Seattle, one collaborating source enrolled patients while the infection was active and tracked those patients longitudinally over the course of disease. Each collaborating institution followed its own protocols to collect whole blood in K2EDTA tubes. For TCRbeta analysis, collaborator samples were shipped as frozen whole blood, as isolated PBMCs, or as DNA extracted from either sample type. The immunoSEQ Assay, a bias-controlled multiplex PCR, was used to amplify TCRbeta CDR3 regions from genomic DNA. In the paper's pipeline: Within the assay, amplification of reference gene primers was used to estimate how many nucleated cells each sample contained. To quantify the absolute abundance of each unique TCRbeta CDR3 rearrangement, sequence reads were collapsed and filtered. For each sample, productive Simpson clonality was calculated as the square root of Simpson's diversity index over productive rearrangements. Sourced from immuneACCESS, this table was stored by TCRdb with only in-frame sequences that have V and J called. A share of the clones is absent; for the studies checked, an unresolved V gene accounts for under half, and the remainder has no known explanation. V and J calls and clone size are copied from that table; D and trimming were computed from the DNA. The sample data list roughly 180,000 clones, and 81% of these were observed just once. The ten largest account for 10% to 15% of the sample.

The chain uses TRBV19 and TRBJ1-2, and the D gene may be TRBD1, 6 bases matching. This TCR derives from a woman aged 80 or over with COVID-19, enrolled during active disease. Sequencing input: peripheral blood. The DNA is TGTGCCAGTAGTATAGAACACAGGGAAAGCGGCTACACCTTC. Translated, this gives CASSIEHRESGYTF.